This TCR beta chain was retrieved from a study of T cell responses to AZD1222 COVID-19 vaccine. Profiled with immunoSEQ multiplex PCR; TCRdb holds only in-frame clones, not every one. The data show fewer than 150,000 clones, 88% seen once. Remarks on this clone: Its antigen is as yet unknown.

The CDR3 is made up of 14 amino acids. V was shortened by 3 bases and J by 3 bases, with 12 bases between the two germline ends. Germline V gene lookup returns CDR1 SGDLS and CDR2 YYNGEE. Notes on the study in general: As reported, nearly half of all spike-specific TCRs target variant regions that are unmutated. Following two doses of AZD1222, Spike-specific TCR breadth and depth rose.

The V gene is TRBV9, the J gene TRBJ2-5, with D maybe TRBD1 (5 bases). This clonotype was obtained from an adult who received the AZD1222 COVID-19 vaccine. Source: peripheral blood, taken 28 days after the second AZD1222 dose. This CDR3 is CASSARQYEETQYF. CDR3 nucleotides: TGTGCCAGCAGCGCCCGACAGTATGAAGAGACCCAGTACTTC.